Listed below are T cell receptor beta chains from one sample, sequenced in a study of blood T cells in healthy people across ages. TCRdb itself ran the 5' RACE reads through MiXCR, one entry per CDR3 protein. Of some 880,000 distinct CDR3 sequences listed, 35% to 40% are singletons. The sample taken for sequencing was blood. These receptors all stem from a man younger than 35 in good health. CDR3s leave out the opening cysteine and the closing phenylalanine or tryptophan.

ASSWVGLSPEQY TRBJ2-7 TRBV7-2 12
ACSYSIQKQFNEKLF TRBJ1-4 TRBV6-5 15
ATSRDPAGQQF TRBJ2-1 TRBV15 11
ATSDRGQGPYGYT TRBJ1-2 TRBV24-1 13
ASSPNADTQY TRBJ2-3 TRBV5-1 10
ATSRDEGGERDTQY TRBJ2-3 TRBV15 14
ASSGGANTQY TRBJ2-3 TRBV28 10
ASSATPGPATDTQY TRBJ2-3 TRBV7-2 14
ASSRPTSGGASGDTQY TRBJ2-3 TRBV7-2 16
ASSSPLQGNYGYT TRBJ1-2 TRBV27 13
ASTYGSGFCQPQH TRBJ1-5 TRBV6-7 13
ASSSGQAQGQPQH TRBJ1-5 TRBV7-2 13
ASSTRTQSYNEQY - TRBV7-2 13
PDRDKSPNTEAF TRBJ1-1 TRBV7-9 12
ASRGQGSTDTQY TRBJ2-3 TRBV7-6 12
ASSPDGGWGNTIY TRBJ1-3 TRBV4-3 13
ASSSTLSYGYT TRBJ1-2 TRBV2 11
VSSIGQSTDTQY TRBJ2-3 TRBV27 12
ASSPSRDSPYEQY TRBJ2-7 TRBV3-1 13
ASSQGHRGYSGSPPH TRBJ1-6 TRBV4-1 15
ASSQDWRQGNIQY TRBJ2-4 TRBV4-3 13
ASSFGPLSTDTQY TRBJ2-3 TRBV27 13
ASGLVGGEQY TRBJ2-5 TRBV7-2 10
ASSFTSGRTDTQY TRBJ2-3 TRBV5-1 13
ASSLEQIKERLF TRBJ1-4 TRBV5-1 12
ASSYRTGSGTNTQY TRBJ2-3 TRBV6-5 14
AISEYRDNEQY TRBJ2-5 TRBV10-3 11
ASSQDRAAGVLYGYT TRBJ1-2 TRBV4-2 15
ASSPTAQGIDTQY TRBJ2-3 TRBV4-2 13
ASSTQGHYGYT TRBJ1-2 TRBV6-6 11
ASSTLAGTFNEQF TRBJ2-1 TRBV19 13
ASARTSGASSYNEQF TRBJ2-1 TRBV2 15
ASSQDRGTGLADSYNEQF TRBJ2-1 TRBV4-3 18
ASTPGTANTGELF TRBJ2-2 TRBV12-3/TRBV12-4 13
ASSYETGSNEKLF TRBJ1-4 TRBV6-6 13
SVVISTDTQY TRBJ2-3 TRBV20-1 10
ASSFRGPSDTQY TRBJ2-3 TRBV5-1 12
ASSAGRYRDTQY TRBJ2-3 TRBV7-9 12
ASSATGSGYDGYT TRBJ1-2 TRBV9 13